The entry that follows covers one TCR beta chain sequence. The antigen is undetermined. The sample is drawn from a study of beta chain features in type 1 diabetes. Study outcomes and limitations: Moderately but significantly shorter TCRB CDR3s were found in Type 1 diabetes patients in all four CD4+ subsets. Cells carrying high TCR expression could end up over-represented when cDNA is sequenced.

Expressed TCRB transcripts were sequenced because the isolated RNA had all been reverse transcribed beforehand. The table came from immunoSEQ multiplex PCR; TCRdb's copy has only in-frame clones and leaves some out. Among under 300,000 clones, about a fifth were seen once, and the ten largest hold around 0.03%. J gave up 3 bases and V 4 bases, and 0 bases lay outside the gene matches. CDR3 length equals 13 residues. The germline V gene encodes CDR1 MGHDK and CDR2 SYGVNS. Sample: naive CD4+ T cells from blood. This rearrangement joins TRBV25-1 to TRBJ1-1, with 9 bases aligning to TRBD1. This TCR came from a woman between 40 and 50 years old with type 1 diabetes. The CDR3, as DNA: TGTGCCAGCAGTGGGACAGGGGACACTGAAGCTTTCTTT. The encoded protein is CASSGTGDTEAFF.